These 8 T cell receptor beta chains were all obtained from the same sample, sequenced in a study of T cells in Graves' hyperthyroidism and ophthalmopathy. TCR beta CDR3 region amplification was performed from RNA transcripts. First-round RT-PCR with HTBI primers amplified the TCR CDR3 region. In TCRdb, the multiplex PCR reads were re-called with MiXCR into one record per CDR3 protein. The repertoire holds 610,000 or so distinct CDR3 sequences, 35% to 55% seen once, with approximately 8.4% in the top ten. Specimen: peripheral blood or thyroid tissue (not recorded which). The receptors come from a woman aged 18-29 years with Graves' hyperthyroidism.

Many counts were recorded for this clonotype. V gene TRBV12-3 or TRBV12-4 combines with J gene TRBJ2-5; 8 bases are a match to TRBD1. There are 14 residues in the CDR3. Trimming removed 3 bases from V and 4 bases from J; junction bases left unmatched: 4. The CDR3 protein is CASSLITGGETQYF. The DNA for the CDR3 is TGTGCCAGCAGTTTGATCACAGGGGGAGAGACCCAGTACTTC.

As regards this clonotype: With a much larger clone just one base away, this may be a read error. The CDR3 nucleotides are TGCGCCAGCAGCTCTTGGAGCGGGAGGAAAAACACTGAAGCTTTCTTT. Encoded protein: CASSSWSGRKNTEAFF. The V call is TRBV5-1, the J call TRBJ1-1; D is ambiguous. Germline V gives CDR1 SGHRS, CDR2 YFSETQ. The V gene lost 3 bases and the J gene lost 2 bases, with 17 bases spanning the gap. This CDR3 has 16 residues.

This clonotype was seen repeatedly, ten times or more. The V call is TRBV20-1, the J call TRBJ1-2, with 8 bases fitting TRBD1. The length of the CDR3 is 15 residues. Germline assignment: CDR1 DFQATT and CDR2 SNEGSKA (reference sequence). With V trimmed by 6 bases and J by 2 bases, 11 bases remained unmatched. The CDR3 loop is CSAGGAGGLNYGYTF. CDR3 nucleotides: TGCAGTGCGGGGGGAGCAGGGGGCTTAAACTATGGCTACACCTTC.

There are many counts of this clonotype. The chain joins TRBV2 to TRBJ2-2; 10 bases are shared with TRBD2. V lost 1 base and J lost 6; bases outside the gene matches: 5. Germline lookup yields CDR1 SNHLY and CDR2 FYNNEI. The CDR3 consists of 16 residues. The chain's CDR3 is CASSEDLAGEAGELFF. CDR3 in DNA: TGTGCCAGCAGTGAAGATCTAGCGGGAGAAGCCGGGGAGCTGTTTTTT.

The chain is built from TRBV2 and TRBJ2-6; 7 bases match TRBD1. Germline CDR1 and CDR2: SNHLY and FYNNEI. The V gene end was trimmed by 1 base and the J gene end by 3 bases; junction bases not matched to a gene: 3. There are 16 residues in the CDR3. The DNA of the CDR3 is TGTGCCAGCAGTGAAGTCACAGGGGATGGGGCCAACGTCCTGACTTTC. Translating gives CASSEVTGDGANVLTF.

The chain has TRBV10-3 and TRBJ1-5; D is uncertain. Germline assignment: CDR1 ENHRY and CDR2 SYGVKD. V lost 11 bases, J lost 4 bases, and 3 bases lay in between. This CDR3 contains 9 residues. DNA of the CDR3: TGTGCCGATAATCAGCCCCAGCATTTT. The encoded protein is CADNQPQHF.

This clonotype has ten or more counts. The chain couples TRBV20-1 to TRBJ2-7; 11 nucleotides agree with TRBD2. From germline, CDR1 is DFQATT and CDR2 SNEGSKA (reference sequence). V lost 4 bases and J lost 1; bases outside the gene matches: 9. The CDR3 is made up of 16 amino acids. CDR3 region: CSATQIAGGLSYEQYF. In nucleotides, the CDR3 is TGCAGTGCTACCCAAATAGCGGGAGGGCTATCCTACGAGCAGTACTTC.

This rearrangement joins TRBV12-3 or TRBV12-4 to TRBJ2-2; TRBD1 matches 9 bases. The V and J ends lost 6 bases and 0 bases, in that order; junction bases with no gene match: 17. This CDR3 is built from 20 residues. For the CDR3, the DNA is TGTGCCAGCAGAACAAACGTCCCGGGACAGGGAAAAACGAACACCGGGGAGCTGTTTTTT. Translation: CASRTNVPGQGKTNTGELFF.